One and the same sample provided the 21 T cell receptor beta chains below, sequenced in a study of blood T cell repertoires in COVID-19. Using immunoSEQ multiplex PCR, the repertoire was profiled, and TCRdb retains in-frame clones only, with some absent. The sample lists hundreds of thousands of clones; around 90% were seen once. The sample consisted of PBMCs or T cells enriched from blood (not recorded which). All receptors come from a woman in her 40s with acute COVID-19.

The chain employs TRBV12-3 or TRBV12-4 and TRBJ1-1; a possible D gene is TRBD1 (5 bases). This CDR3 comprises 13 residues. V lost 2 bases to trimming and J lost 3 bases, with 7 bases between them. The CDR3 DNA is TGTGCCAGCAGTTTAACCAGGGACACTGAAGCTTTCTTT. This sequence encodes CASSLTRDTEAFF.

The V and J genes are TRBV4-2 and TRBJ2-1; 16 bases map to TRBD2. Unmatched junction bases numbered 13, after V lost 4 bases and J lost 1 base. The CDR3 contains 21 residues. Germline V lookup: CDR1 LGHNA, CDR2 YNFKEQ. The CDR3 nucleotides are TGTGCCAGCAGCCCGACGGGACTAGCGGGGGGGCCTATTCAGTCCTACAATGAGCAGTTCTTC. It encodes CASSPTGLAGGPIQSYNEQFF.

This chain uses TRBV11-2 with TRBJ1-2; 9 nucleotides agree with TRBD1. CDR3 length: 14 amino acids. V was pared by 9 bases and J by 4 bases, with 9 bases of the junction left unmatched. The germline CDR1 and CDR2 sequences are SGHAT and FQNNGV. This CDR3 is CASSARQGGYGYTF. CDR3 nucleotides: TGTGCCAGTAGCGCTAGACAGGGGGGCTATGGCTACACCTTC.

This chain uses TRBV18 with TRBJ1-6; possibly TRBD1 for D (5 bases). In germline, CDR1 is KGHSH, CDR2 LQKENI. CDR3 length: 15 residues. V lost 2 bases to trimming and J lost 7 bases, with 12 bases between them. This CDR3 reads CASSPSQGSNSPLHF. The DNA of the CDR3 is TGTGCCAGCTCACCATCCCAGGGATCCAATTCACCCCTCCACTTT. Together with reference TRBV18 and TRBJ1-6, the CDR3 gives the full variable domain: NAGVMQNPRHLVRRRGQEARLRCSPMKGHSHVYWYRQLPEEGLKFMVYLQKENIIDESGMPKERFSAEFPKEGPSILRIQQVVRGDSAAYFCASSPSQGSNSPLHFGNGTRLTVT.

The chain uses TRBV30 and TRBJ1-2; 8 bases line up with TRBD1. Per germline, CDR1 GTSNPN and CDR2 SVGIG (reference sequence). The CDR3 is 16 residues long. J gave up 8 bases and V 2 bases, and 16 bases lay outside the gene matches. The CDR3 is CAWSTVDWTGYGGYTF. CDR3 coding DNA: TGTGCCTGGAGTACGGTTGACTGGACAGGGTATGGCGGCTACACCTTC.

This clone showed up just once. One end of the junction is discordant with germline, which a read error may explain. The chain has TRBV5-1 and TRBJ2-6; TRBD1 is a possible D gene (5 bases). Germline V lookup: CDR1 SGHRS, CDR2 YFSETQ. This CDR3 is built from 15 residues. Here the CDR3 reads CASSFQGPGANVLNF. The CDR3 region has the DNA TGCGCCAGCAGCTTCCAAGGGCCTGGGGCCAACGTCCTGAATTTC.

The chain couples TRBV27 to TRBJ1-6; D uncertain. The V gene's germline CDR1 is MNHEY and CDR2 SMNVEV (reference sequence). The CDR3 extends over 13 amino acids. V lost 7 bases and J lost 10, with 14 bases in between. The CDR3 is CASTFRGRSPLHF. The DNA for the CDR3 is TGTGCCAGCACGTTTCGGGGAAGATCACCCCTCCACTTT.

V gene TRBV11-2 combines with J gene TRBJ1-1, with unresolved D. The CDR3 has 14 amino acids. CDR1 is SGHAT, CDR2 FQNNGV, per germline. V was cut by 5 bases and J by 0 bases, with 10 bases left in between. CDR3 in amino acids: CASSQTHMNTEAFF. CDR3 in DNA: TGTGCCAGCAGCCAGACTCATATGAACACTGAAGCTTTCTTT.

The genes are TRBV7-8 and TRBJ2-3; TRBD2 matches 10 bases. The CDR3 consists of 20 residues. After removal of 1 base from V and 2 bases from J, the junction contained 15 bases not matched to a gene. Germline CDR1 reads SGHVS; CDR2 reads FQNEAQ. The CDR3 region has the DNA TGTGCCAGCAGCTTAGTGGCTAGCGGGGGACACCCGACAAACACAGATACGCAGTATTTT. Its translation: CASSLVASGGHPTNTDTQYF.

CDR3 sequence reads: CAWSSGGEQFF. The CDR3 DNA is TGTGCCTGGAGTAGCGGGGGGGAGCAGTTCTTC. The chain carries TRBV30 and TRBJ2-1, with 9 bases that match TRBD2. The CDR3 covers 11 residues. Germline V lookup: CDR1 GTSNPN, CDR2 SVGIG (reference sequence). V shed 2 bases, J shed 10 bases, and the junction held 0 bases outside the gene matches.

This rearrangement joins TRBV7-6 to TRBJ1-2; possible D gene TRBD1, 6 bases. The V gene lost 1 base and the J gene lost 3 bases, with 12 bases spanning the gap. The V gene's germline CDR1 is SGHVS and CDR2 FNYEAQ. The CDR3 runs 15 residues. CDR3 in amino acids: CASSLGGGRDYGYTF. The CDR3, as DNA: TGTGCCAGCAGCTTAGGTGGGGGCCGGGACTATGGCTACACCTTC.

This chain connects TRBV5-1 to TRBJ2-2, with D possibly being TRBD1 (5 bases). V was pared by 7 bases and J by 1 base, with 14 bases between. Looked up from germline, CDR1 is SGHRS and CDR2 is YFSETQ. This CDR3 comprises 15 residues. The CDR3 DNA is TGCGCCAGCTATCCTCAGGGAAGGAACACCGGGGAGCTGTTTTTT. This codes for CASYPQGRNTGELFF.

This clone was found once. V usage is TRBV7-9 and J usage is TRBJ2-1, with 9 bases identical to TRBD1. The junction had 16 bases not matched to a gene; V was cut back by 6 bases and J by 7 bases. Germline V gives CDR1 SEHNR, CDR2 FQNEAQ (reference sequence). This CDR3 region has 17 residues. For the CDR3, the DNA is TGTGCCAGCAGGGAAAACCTCGGACAGGGGAATAGAAATGAGCAGTTCTTC. Encoded protein: CASRENLGQGNRNEQFF.

The J gene is TRBJ2-7, the V gene TRBV7-8; 7 nucleotides line up with TRBD1. This CDR3 spans 11 amino acids. Per germline, CDR1 SGHVS and CDR2 FQNEAQ. The V gene end was trimmed by 8 bases and the J gene end by 7 bases; junction bases not matched to a gene: 5. The chain's CDR3 is CASRDRVEQYF. The CDR3 DNA reads TGTGCCAGCCGCGACAGGGTTGAGCAGTACTTC.

The chain couples TRBV4-1 to TRBJ1-3; D remains unclear. CDR3 length equals 15 residues. The ends were cut back, 0 bases at V and 4 bases at J, with 10 bases in the middle. From germline, CDR1 is MGHRA and CDR2 YSYEKL. CDR3: CASSQDFGPGNTIYF. CDR3 DNA sequence: TGCGCCAGCAGCCAAGATTTCGGTCCGGGAAACACCATATATTTT.

The chain combines TRBV6-1 with TRBJ1-6; unclear D gene. This CDR3 contains 13 residues. Germline V lookup: CDR1 MNHNS, CDR2 SASEGT. Trimming took 1 base from V and 12 from J, leaving 10 bases between them. The CDR3 loop reads CASSEGGGQPLHF. Here the CDR3 DNA reads TGTGCCAGCAGTGAAGGTGGCGGCCAACCCCTCCACTTT.

The chain links TRBV7-9 to TRBJ2-5, with D perhaps TRBD2 (6 bases). The CDR3 extends over 13 amino acids. CDR1 is SEHNR, CDR2 FQNEAQ, per germline (reference sequence). V was cut by 3 bases and J by 5 bases, with 10 bases left in between. The CDR3 DNA sequence: TGTGCCAGCAGCTTCAACCGGGGGGAGACCCAGTACTTC. As protein: CASSFNRGETQYF.

V is TRBV4-1 and J is TRBJ1-2, with 10 bases that match TRBD1. The CDR3 is made up of 15 amino acids. The junction had 4 bases not matched to a gene; V was cut back by 4 bases and J by 2 bases. Germline CDR1 and CDR2: MGHRA and YSYEKL. The CDR3 protein is CASSLPTGGNYGYTF. The CDR3 DNA reads as TGCGCCAGCAGCCTTCCGACAGGGGGCAACTATGGCTACACCTTC.

The chain joins TRBV29-1 to TRBJ2-5; 9 positions match TRBD2. With 5 bases clipped from V and 5 bases from J, the junction kept 12 bases outside the gene matches. Germline loops: CDR1 SQVTM, CDR2 ANQGSEA. This CDR3 spans 15 amino acids. The CDR3 DNA is TGCAGCGTTTCCCCCCGCGGGGGGGCGAGGGAGACCCAGTACTTC. Its protein is CSVSPRGGARETQYF.

V and J are TRBV6-1 and TRBJ2-1, with TRBD1 matching over 9 bases. CDR1 is MNHNS, CDR2 SASEGT, per germline. CDR3 length: 15 residues. Trimming at V came to 5 bases and at J to 9 bases, leaving 11 bases not matched to a gene. In nucleotides, the CDR3 is TGTGCCAGCAGTAGTGGGACAGGGACGAGAAGTGAGCAGTTCTTC. Protein: CASSSGTGTRSEQFF.

The chain carries TRBV7-6 and TRBJ1-5; weak D call: TRBD1 (5 bases). Looked up from germline, CDR1 is SGHVS and CDR2 is FNYEAQ. The V end was cut by 5 bases, the J end by 3 bases, with 11 bases between. CDR3 length equals 14 residues. This CDR3 reads CASSEDTYNQPQHF. Here the CDR3 DNA reads TGTGCCAGCAGCGAGGACACGTACAATCAGCCCCAGCATTTT.